What follows describes a single T cell receptor beta chain. As yet, its antigen is unknown. The CDR3 is made up of 14 amino acids. TCRdb keeps only in-frame clones here, not all; method: immunoSEQ multiplex PCR. The data contain around 89,000 clones, 75% to 90% of them singletons. The sample comes from a study of T cell responses to AZD1222 COVID-19 vaccine. Study results and limitations: Nearly half of spike-specific TCRs reportedly target variant regions that are unmutated in the B.1.351 and B.1.1.7 variants. Baseline seropositives among AZD1222 recipients totaled only five to seven. Rises in breadth and depth of Spike-specific TCRs came after two AZD1222 doses.

Sequencing used peripheral blood, obtained 28 days after the second AZD1222 dose. This TCR was recovered from an adult who received the AZD1222 COVID-19 vaccine. The chain couples TRBV21-1 to TRBJ1-2. TRBV21-1 is a pseudogene segment. CDR3 bases: TGTGCCAGCACCCGACTCCCTTTGAACTATGGCTACACCTTC. It translates to CASTRLPLNYGYTF.